The clone carrying this T cell receptor (beta chain) was found many times. This sample was taken from a study of blood T cell repertoires in COVID-19. The repertoire was sequenced with immunoSEQ multiplex PCR; TCRdb's copy has only in-frame clones and lacks some. This sample carries tens of thousands of clones, around 85% of them seen once, and the ten largest clones take 15% to 20%. J lost 5 bases, V lost 4 bases, and 8 bases had no gene match. This CDR3 has 14 amino acids. Germline lookup yields CDR1 SGHRS and CDR2 YFSETQ. This TCR was recovered from a woman older than 75 with active or convalescent COVID-19. This chain joins TRBV5-1 and TRBJ1-1, with TRBD1 matching 7 bases. The sequencing input was peripheral blood. The CDR3, as DNA: TGCGCCAGCAGCCCCGGGACAGCGGGTACTGAAGCTTTCTTT. Its protein is CASSPGTAGTEAFF.